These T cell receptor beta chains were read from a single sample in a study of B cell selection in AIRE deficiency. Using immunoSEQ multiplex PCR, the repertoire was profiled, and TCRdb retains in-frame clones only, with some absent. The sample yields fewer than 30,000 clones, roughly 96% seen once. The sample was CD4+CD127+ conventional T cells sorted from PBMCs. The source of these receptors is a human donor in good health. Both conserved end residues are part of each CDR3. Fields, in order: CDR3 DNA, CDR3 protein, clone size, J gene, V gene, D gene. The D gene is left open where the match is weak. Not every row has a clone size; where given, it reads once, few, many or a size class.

CDR3nt: TGTGCCAGCAGTTACCCGGACAGGGGCGGCTATGGCTACACCTTC
CDR3aa: CASSYPDRGGYGYTF
abundance: few
j_gene: TRBJ1-2
v_gene: TRBV6-5
d_gene: TRBD1

CDR3nt: TGTGCCAGCAGCGCCGGGCGGGAGCTGGAAGCTTTCTTT
CDR3aa: CASSAGRELEAFF
abundance: NA
j_gene: TRBJ1-1
v_gene: TRBV11-1
d_gene: NA

CDR3nt: TGTGCCAGCAGCCAAGAAGGGGACAGGGACCTTAATTCACCCCTCCACTTT
CDR3aa: CASSQEGDRDLNSPLHF
abundance: NA
j_gene: TRBJ1-6
v_gene: TRBV14
d_gene: TRBD1

CDR3nt: TGCGCCAGCAGCTTGTCCGGAGATAGCAATCAGCCCCAGCATTTT
CDR3aa: CASSLSGDSNQPQHF
abundance: NA
j_gene: TRBJ1-5
v_gene: TRBV5-1
d_gene: NA

CDR3nt: TGTGCCAGCAGCTTAAAGGCAGGGCCCTACGAGCAGTACTTC
CDR3aa: CASSLKAGPYEQYF
abundance: NA
j_gene: TRBJ2-7
v_gene: TRBV11-2
d_gene: NA

CDR3nt: TGTGCCAGCAGTGAATCCAGAGACAGGGGGCCTGGCTACACCTTC
CDR3aa: CASSESRDRGPGYTF
abundance: NA
j_gene: TRBJ1-2
v_gene: TRBV2
d_gene: TRBD1

CDR3nt: TGTGCCAGTAGCTTAAACCCGGGACTAGCAAGGTATGAGCAGTTCTTC
CDR3aa: CASSLNPGLARYEQFF
abundance: NA
j_gene: TRBJ2-1
v_gene: TRBV7-3
d_gene: TRBD2

CDR3nt: TGCGCCAGCAGCCTTTGGTCGGGGGCGGGCTCCTACAATGAGCAGTTCTTC
CDR3aa: CASSLWSGAGSYNEQFF
abundance: NA
j_gene: TRBJ2-1
v_gene: TRBV5-1
d_gene: NA

CDR3nt: TGTGCCAGCAGCAACTCCTTCAGCGAGACCCAGTACTTC
CDR3aa: CASSNSFSETQYF
abundance: NA
j_gene: TRBJ2-5
v_gene: TRBV27
d_gene: NA

CDR3nt: TGTGCCAGCAGTTCCGACGGGACGTCCGCCTACGAGCAGTACTTC
CDR3aa: CASSSDGTSAYEQYF
abundance: NA
j_gene: TRBJ2-7
v_gene: TRBV28
d_gene: NA

CDR3nt: TGTGCCAGCTCTATATCCGACCAAGAGACCCAGTACTTC
CDR3aa: CASSISDQETQYF
abundance: NA
j_gene: TRBJ2-5
v_gene: TRBV9
d_gene: NA

CDR3nt: TGTGCCAGCAGCCCAGGGGGTAGGGCCTACGAGCAGTACTTC
CDR3aa: CASSPGGRAYEQYF
abundance: NA
j_gene: TRBJ2-7
v_gene: TRBV7-2
d_gene: TRBD1

CDR3nt: TGTGCCAGCAGCGTAGCGAATGGAGCTTACACTGAAGCTTTCTTT
CDR3aa: CASSVANGAYTEAFF
abundance: NA
j_gene: TRBJ1-1
v_gene: TRBV9
d_gene: NA

CDR3nt: TGTGCCAGCAGTACCCTACCTTCCCCCATCCCCCTGAAAAATTCACCCCTCCACTTT
CDR3aa: CASSTLPSPIPLKNSPLHF
abundance: NA
j_gene: TRBJ1-6
v_gene: TRBV28
d_gene: NA

CDR3nt: TGCGCCAGCAGCTCGGGGGGGACCCAAGAGACCCAGTACTTC
CDR3aa: CASSSGGTQETQYF
abundance: NA
j_gene: TRBJ2-5
v_gene: TRBV5-1
d_gene: TRBD2

CDR3nt: TGTGCCAGCAGTTTATCCCGGACAGGTGGTCAGCCCCAGCATTTT
CDR3aa: CASSLSRTGGQPQHF
abundance: NA
j_gene: TRBJ1-5
v_gene: TRBV27
d_gene: TRBD1

CDR3nt: TGTGCCAGTAGTATAGCCCAGATCGGCGAGCAGTACTTC
CDR3aa: CASSIAQIGEQYF
abundance: NA
j_gene: TRBJ2-7
v_gene: TRBV19
d_gene: NA

CDR3nt: TGTGCCAGCAGCGCCGGGATACACAATGAGCAGTTCTTC
CDR3aa: CASSAGIHNEQFF
abundance: NA
j_gene: TRBJ2-1
v_gene: TRBV9
d_gene: NA

CDR3nt: TGTGCCACCAGCAGAGAAAAAGCACCGAACACTGAAGCTTTCTTT
CDR3aa: CATSREKAPNTEAFF
abundance: NA
j_gene: TRBJ1-1
v_gene: TRBV15
d_gene: NA

CDR3nt: TGTGCCAGCAGCTTAGATTTTGGCGTCAGGGCTAGAAACACCATATATTTT
CDR3aa: CASSLDFGVRARNTIYF
abundance: NA
j_gene: TRBJ1-3
v_gene: TRBV11-2
d_gene: NA

CDR3nt: TGTGCCAGCAGTTACAGCAGGTTTAATGAAAAACTGTTTTTT
CDR3aa: CASSYSRFNEKLFF
abundance: NA
j_gene: TRBJ1-4
v_gene: TRBV6-5
d_gene: NA

CDR3nt: TGTGCCTGGAGTGGGACAGGAGATCCTAGGAATCAGCCCCAGCATTTT
CDR3aa: CAWSGTGDPRNQPQHF
abundance: NA
j_gene: TRBJ1-5
v_gene: TRBV30
d_gene: TRBD1

CDR3nt: TGTGCCAGCAGTGAAGGTCCCTGGAACTATGGCTACACCTTC
CDR3aa: CASSEGPWNYGYTF
abundance: NA
j_gene: TRBJ1-2
v_gene: TRBV6-1
d_gene: NA

CDR3nt: TGTGCCAGCAGCTTCGGACTAGCGGGAGGTGGGGGAGATACGCAGTATTTT
CDR3aa: CASSFGLAGGGGDTQYF
abundance: NA
j_gene: TRBJ2-3
v_gene: TRBV7-9
d_gene: TRBD2

CDR3nt: TGTGCCAGCAGCGTAGTCCCGCAGGGGAACACTGAAGCTTTCTTT
CDR3aa: CASSVVPQGNTEAFF
abundance: NA
j_gene: TRBJ1-1
v_gene: TRBV9
d_gene: NA

CDR3nt: TGTGCCAGCAGTGTGACTAGCGGGAGGGCGGCTGGGGCCAACGTCCTGACTTTC
CDR3aa: CASSVTSGRAAGANVLTF
abundance: NA
j_gene: TRBJ2-6
v_gene: TRBV2
d_gene: TRBD2

CDR3nt: TGCGCCAGCAGCTCGGGACCGGTTAATGAAAAACTGTTTTTT
CDR3aa: CASSSGPVNEKLFF
abundance: NA
j_gene: TRBJ1-4
v_gene: TRBV5-1
d_gene: NA

CDR3nt: TGTGCCAGCAGCCAATCCTTTTGGGGGCAGGACCTTACCTACGAGCAGTACTTC
CDR3aa: CASSQSFWGQDLTYEQYF
abundance: NA
j_gene: TRBJ2-7
v_gene: TRBV16
d_gene: NA

CDR3nt: TGTGCCAGCAGCTTCCATACCCCGGGCTTCACCGGGGAGCTGTTTTTT
CDR3aa: CASSFHTPGFTGELFF
abundance: few
j_gene: TRBJ2-2
v_gene: TRBV11-1
d_gene: NA

CDR3nt: TGTGCCAGCAGCCCTTCCCTAGGGACTGAAGCTTTCTTT
CDR3aa: CASSPSLGTEAFF
abundance: NA
j_gene: TRBJ1-1
v_gene: TRBV28
d_gene: NA

CDR3nt: TGTGCTAGCAGCGAACTAGCGGGAGGCCGCACCGGGGAGCTGTTTTTT
CDR3aa: CASSELAGGRTGELFF
abundance: NA
j_gene: TRBJ2-2
v_gene: TRBV7-7
d_gene: TRBD2

CDR3nt: TGTGCCAGCAGCCTAGGGGCGGGTTCGAACACCGGGGAGCTGTTTTTT
CDR3aa: CASSLGAGSNTGELFF
abundance: NA
j_gene: TRBJ2-2
v_gene: TRBV27
d_gene: NA

CDR3nt: TGTGCCAGCAGTTCAACGGTTACGAACACCGGGGAGCTGTTTTTT
CDR3aa: CASSSTVTNTGELFF
abundance: NA
j_gene: TRBJ2-2
v_gene: TRBV6-6
d_gene: NA

CDR3nt: TGCGCCAGCAGCTTGAGTACAGGGAGCTCCTACGAGCAGTACTTC
CDR3aa: CASSLSTGSSYEQYF
abundance: NA
j_gene: TRBJ2-7
v_gene: TRBV5-1
d_gene: NA